This TCR beta chain was identified in a study of cytomegalovirus exposure and HLA in healthy donors. General study findings and limits: DRB1 showed the most TCR associations and HLA-C the fewest in a later analysis, as rates varied by HLA locus.

At the time of sampling, donors were nominally healthy, though unrecorded immune exposures were likely. This clone was recorded a few times. Its antigen remains unidentified. Amplification used 60 Vbeta primers and 13 Jbeta primers. The protocol was immunoSEQ multiplex PCR, while the TCRdb copy is restricted to in-frame clones and leaves out a portion. The sample records about 120,000 clones, roughly 80% being singletons. CDR3 size: 19 residues. The V segment lost 2 bases and the J segment 2 bases; nucleotides outside the gene matches: 13. Germline V lookup: CDR1 MRHNA, CDR2 SNTAGT. The V call is TRBV6-4, the J call TRBJ1-5; 9 bases align to TRBD1. Specimen: PBMCs. The clonotype was recovered from a middle-aged woman in good health and CMV-seronegative. CDR3 bases: TGTGCCAGCAGTGACCGGGACAGGGTGGCGCGACACGGCAATCAGCCCCAGCATTTT. Its protein product is CASSDRDRVARHGNQPQHF.